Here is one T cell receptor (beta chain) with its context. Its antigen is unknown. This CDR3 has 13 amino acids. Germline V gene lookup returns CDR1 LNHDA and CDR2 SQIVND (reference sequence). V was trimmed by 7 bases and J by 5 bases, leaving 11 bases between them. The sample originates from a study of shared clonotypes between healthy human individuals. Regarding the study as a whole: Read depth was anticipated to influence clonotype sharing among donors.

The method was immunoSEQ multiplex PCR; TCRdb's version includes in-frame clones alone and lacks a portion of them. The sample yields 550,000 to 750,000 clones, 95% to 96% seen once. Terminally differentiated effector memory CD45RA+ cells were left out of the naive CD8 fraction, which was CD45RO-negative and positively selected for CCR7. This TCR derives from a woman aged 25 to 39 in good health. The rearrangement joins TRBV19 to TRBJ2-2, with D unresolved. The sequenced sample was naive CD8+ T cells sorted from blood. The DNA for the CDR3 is TGTGCCAGTATAGAGGTGGGAACCGGGGAGCTGTTTTTT. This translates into CASIEVGTGELFF.